This T cell receptor beta chain appears in the sequencing data of a study of T cell responses to AZD1222 COVID-19 vaccine. Turning to the study itself: Whether given at about 4 or about 12 weeks, second doses were pooled.

Note on this clone: Its antigen is as yet unknown.

Study findings and constraints: Dominant at 160-218 and 743-854, vaccine-associated CD4 TCRs also spanned spike.

Assay: immunoSEQ multiplex PCR; the TCRdb copy retains only in-frame clones and omits some. The sample has about 86,000 clones, approximately 89% seen once. The germline V gene encodes CDR1 SGHAT and CDR2 FQNNGV. The V gene lost 4 bases and the J gene lost 6 bases, with 13 bases spanning the gap. The CDR3 runs to 14 residues. The material was peripheral blood, obtained on day 0 of AZD1222 vaccination. The chain joins TRBV11-2 to TRBJ2-1; D unclear. The receptor comes from an adult in good health. This CDR3 is CASSSQSRGNEQFF. DNA for the CDR3: TGTGCCAGCAGCTCCCAGTCCCGCGGCAATGAGCAGTTCTTC.